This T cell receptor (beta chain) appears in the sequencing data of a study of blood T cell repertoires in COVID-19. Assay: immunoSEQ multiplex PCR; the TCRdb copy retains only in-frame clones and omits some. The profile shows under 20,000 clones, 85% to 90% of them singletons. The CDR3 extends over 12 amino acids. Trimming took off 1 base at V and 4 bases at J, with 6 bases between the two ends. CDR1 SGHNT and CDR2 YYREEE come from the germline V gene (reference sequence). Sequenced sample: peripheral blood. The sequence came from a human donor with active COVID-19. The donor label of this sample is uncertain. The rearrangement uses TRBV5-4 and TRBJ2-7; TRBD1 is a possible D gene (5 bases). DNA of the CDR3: TGTGCCAGCAGCTTGCCAGGGTACGAGCAGTACTTC. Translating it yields CASSLPGYEQYF.